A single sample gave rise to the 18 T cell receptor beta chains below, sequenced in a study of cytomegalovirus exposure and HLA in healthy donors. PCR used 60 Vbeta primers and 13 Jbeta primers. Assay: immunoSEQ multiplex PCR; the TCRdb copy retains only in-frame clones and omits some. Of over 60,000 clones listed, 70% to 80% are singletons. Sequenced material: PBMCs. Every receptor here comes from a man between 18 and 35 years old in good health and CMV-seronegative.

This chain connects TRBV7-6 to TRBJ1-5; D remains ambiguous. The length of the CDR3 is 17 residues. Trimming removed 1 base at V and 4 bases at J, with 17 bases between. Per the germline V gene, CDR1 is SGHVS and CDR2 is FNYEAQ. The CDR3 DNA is TGTGCCAGCAGCTTAGAGGCAGGCCCCTATGGGAATCAGCCCCAGCATTTT. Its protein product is CASSLEAGPYGNQPQHF.

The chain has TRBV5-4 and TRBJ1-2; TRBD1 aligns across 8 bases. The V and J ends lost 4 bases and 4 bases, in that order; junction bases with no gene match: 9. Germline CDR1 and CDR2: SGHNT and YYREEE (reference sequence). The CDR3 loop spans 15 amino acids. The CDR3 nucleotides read TGTGCCAGCAGCACCCTGGACAGGGCCCTCTATGGCTACACCTTC. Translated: CASSTLDRALYGYTF.

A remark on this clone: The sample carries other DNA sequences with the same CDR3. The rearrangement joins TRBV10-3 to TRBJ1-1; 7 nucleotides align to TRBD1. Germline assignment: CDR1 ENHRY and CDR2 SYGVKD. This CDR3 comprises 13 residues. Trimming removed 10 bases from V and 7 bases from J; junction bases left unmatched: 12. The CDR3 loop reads CATLRGEVGEAFF. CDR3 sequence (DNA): TGTGCCACTCTCAGGGGGGAGGTTGGTGAAGCTTTCTTT.

CDR3 region: CAWSGTGRQPQHF. The CDR3 bases are TGTGCCTGGAGCGGGACAGGGAGGCAGCCCCAGCATTTT. This rearrangement joins TRBV30 to TRBJ1-5; 9 bases agree with TRBD1. CDR3 length: 13 amino acids. Germline V gene sequence: CDR1 GTSNPN, CDR2 SVGIG (reference sequence). The V gene end was trimmed by 3 bases and the J gene end by 7 bases; junction bases not matched to a gene: 4.

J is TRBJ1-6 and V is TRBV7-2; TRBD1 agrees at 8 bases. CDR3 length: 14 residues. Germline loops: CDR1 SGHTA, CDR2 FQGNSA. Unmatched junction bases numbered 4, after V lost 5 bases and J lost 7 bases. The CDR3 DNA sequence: TGTGCCAGCAGCCGGGACAGGAACAATTCACCCCTCCACTTT. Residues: CASSRDRNNSPLHF.

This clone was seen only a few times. The CDR3 sequence is CASSQDKGEKLFF. The CDR3 nucleotides read TGCGCCAGCAGCCAAGATAAGGGGGAAAAACTGTTTTTT. The chain recombines TRBV4-3 with TRBJ1-4; maybe TRBD1 (5 bases). Trimming cost V 0 bases and J 8 bases, with 7 bases left between them. This CDR3 is built from 13 residues. Germline assignment: CDR1 LGHNA and CDR2 YSLEER.

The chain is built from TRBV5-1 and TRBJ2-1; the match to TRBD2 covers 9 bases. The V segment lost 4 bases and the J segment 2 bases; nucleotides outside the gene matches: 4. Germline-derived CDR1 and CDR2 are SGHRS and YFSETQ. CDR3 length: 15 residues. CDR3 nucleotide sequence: TGCGCCAGCAGCCCGACTAGCGGCCCCTACAATGAGCAGTTCTTC. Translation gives CASSPTSGPYNEQFF.

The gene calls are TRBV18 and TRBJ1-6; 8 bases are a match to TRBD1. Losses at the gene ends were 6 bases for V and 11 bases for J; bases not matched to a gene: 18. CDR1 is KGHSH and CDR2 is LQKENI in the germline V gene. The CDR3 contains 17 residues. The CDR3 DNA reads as TGTGCCAGCTCCACCGGGACAGGCTCAGGGCTCGCTCCACCCCTCCACTTT. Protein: CASSTGTGSGLAPPLHF.

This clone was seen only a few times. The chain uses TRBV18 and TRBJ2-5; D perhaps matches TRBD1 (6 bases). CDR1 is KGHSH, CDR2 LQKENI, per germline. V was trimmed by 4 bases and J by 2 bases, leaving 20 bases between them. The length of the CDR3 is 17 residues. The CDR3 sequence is CASSLLNPPGHQETQYF. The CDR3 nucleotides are TGTGCCAGCTCACTCCTTAATCCCCCGGGACATCAAGAGACCCAGTACTTC. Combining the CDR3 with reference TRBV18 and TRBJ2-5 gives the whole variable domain NAGVMQNPRHLVRRRGQEARLRCSPMKGHSHVYWYRQLPEEGLKFMVYLQKENIIDESGMPKERFSAEFPKEGPSILRIQQVVRGDSAAYFCASSLLNPPGHQETQYFGPGTRLLVL.

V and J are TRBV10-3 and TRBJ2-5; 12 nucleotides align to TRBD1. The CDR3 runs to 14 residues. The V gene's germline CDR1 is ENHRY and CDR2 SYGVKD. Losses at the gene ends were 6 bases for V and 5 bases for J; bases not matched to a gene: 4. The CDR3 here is CAISGTGGSETQYF. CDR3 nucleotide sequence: TGTGCCATCAGCGGGACAGGGGGCTCGGAGACCCAGTACTTC.

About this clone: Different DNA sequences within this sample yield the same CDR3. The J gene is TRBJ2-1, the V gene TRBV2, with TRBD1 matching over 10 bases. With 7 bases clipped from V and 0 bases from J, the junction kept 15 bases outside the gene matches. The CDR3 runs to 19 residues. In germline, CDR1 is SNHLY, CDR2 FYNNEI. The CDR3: CASKNLRGQGTSSYNEQFF. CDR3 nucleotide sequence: TGTGCCAGCAAGAACCTGAGGGGACAGGGGACTAGCTCCTACAATGAGCAGTTCTTC.

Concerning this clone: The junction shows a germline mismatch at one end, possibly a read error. The CDR3 DNA follows: TGTGCCAGCAGAGAAGGGACAGCTAATCAGCCCCAGCATTTT. It encodes CASREGTANQPQHF. The chain is built from TRBV6-1 and TRBJ1-5, with TRBD1 matching over 7 bases. The CDR3 extends over 14 amino acids. Per the germline V gene, CDR1 is MNHNS and CDR2 is SASEGT.

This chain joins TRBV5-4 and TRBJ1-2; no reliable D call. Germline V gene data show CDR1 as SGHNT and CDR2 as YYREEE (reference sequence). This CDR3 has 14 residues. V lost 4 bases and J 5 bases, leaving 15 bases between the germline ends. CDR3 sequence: CASSPDDTSYGYTF. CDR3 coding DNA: TGTGCCAGCAGCCCCGACGACACCTCTTATGGCTACACCTTC. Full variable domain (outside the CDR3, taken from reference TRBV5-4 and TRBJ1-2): ETGVTQSPTHLIKTRGQQVTLRCSSQSGHNTVSWYQQALGQGPQFIFQYYREEENGRGNFPPRFSGLQFPNYSSELNVNALELDDSALYLCASSPDDTSYGYTFGSGTRLTVV.

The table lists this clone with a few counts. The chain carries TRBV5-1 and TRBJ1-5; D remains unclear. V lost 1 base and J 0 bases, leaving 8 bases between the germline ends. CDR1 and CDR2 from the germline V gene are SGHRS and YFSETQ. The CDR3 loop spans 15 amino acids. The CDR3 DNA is TGCGCCAGCAGCTTGTCGGCGGATAGCAATCAGCCCCAGCATTTT. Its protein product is CASSLSADSNQPQHF.

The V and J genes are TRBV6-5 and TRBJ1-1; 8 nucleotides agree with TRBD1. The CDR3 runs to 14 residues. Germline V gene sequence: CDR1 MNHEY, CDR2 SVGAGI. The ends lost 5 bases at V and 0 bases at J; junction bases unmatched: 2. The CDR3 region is CASSPGQVNTEAFF. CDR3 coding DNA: TGTGCCAGCAGTCCGGGACAGGTGAACACTGAAGCTTTCTTT.

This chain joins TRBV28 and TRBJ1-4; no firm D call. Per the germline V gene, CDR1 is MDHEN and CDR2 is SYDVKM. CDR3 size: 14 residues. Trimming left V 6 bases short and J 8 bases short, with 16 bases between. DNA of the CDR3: TGTGCCAGCAGCTTTAGCGGTGATCGAGAAAAACTGTTTTTT. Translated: CASSFSGDREKLFF.

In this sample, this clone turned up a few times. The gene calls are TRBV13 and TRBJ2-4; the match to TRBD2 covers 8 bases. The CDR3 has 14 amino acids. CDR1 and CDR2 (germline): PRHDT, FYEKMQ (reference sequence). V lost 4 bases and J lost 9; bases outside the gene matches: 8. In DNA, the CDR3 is TGTGCCAGCAGCTCCGGGACTAGGTCTATCATTCAGTACTTC. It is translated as CASSSGTRSIIQYF.

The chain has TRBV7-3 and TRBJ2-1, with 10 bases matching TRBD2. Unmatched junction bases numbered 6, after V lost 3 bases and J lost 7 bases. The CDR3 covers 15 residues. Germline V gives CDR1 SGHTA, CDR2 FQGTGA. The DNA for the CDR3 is TGTGCCAGCAGCTTGAGCGGGGGGGCTGTAAATGAGCAGTTCTTC. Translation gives CASSLSGGAVNEQFF.